This T cell receptor (beta chain) came from a study of blood T cell repertoires in COVID-19. Overall study context: The United States, Italy and Spain provided the acute and convalescent COVID-19 samples. From T cells, B-cell-depleted T cells, or PBMCs came the material, which was cDNA or gDNA.

In the source study's methods: Counts of nucleated cells, estimated from reference gene primer amplification, were obtained. Libraries were prepared by immunoSEQ multiplex PCR; TCRdb keeps only in-frame clonotypes and omits some of them. The V and J calls and clone size are taken from that table; D and trimming were inferred from the DNA. The sample includes some 100,000 clones, over 75% seen only once; the top ten take 6.5% to 8%. The sequenced material came from peripheral blood. This receptor was identified in a woman aged 45-60 years with acute or convalescent COVID-19.

The CDR3 here is CASSDQGHSNQPQHF. CDR3 in DNA: TGTGCCAGTAGTGATCAGGGTCATAGCAATCAGCCCCAGCATTTT. The chain is built from TRBV19 and TRBJ1-5; tentative D call: TRBD1 (5 bases). This CDR3 region has 15 residues. Trimming shortened V by 5 bases and J by 0 bases, and 11 bases separated the two germline ends. The germline V gene encodes CDR1 LNHDA and CDR2 SQIVND (reference sequence).